This entry lists 14 T cell receptor delta chains sequenced from one sample in a study of gamma-delta T cells after stem cell transplantation. TCRdb re-processed the RT-PCR reads using CATT. The sample holds more than 10,000 delta-chain clones, roughly 1.3% seen once. Material: gamma-delta T cells. Receptors were obtained from a human donor. It is not recorded whose cells these are; they may come from a transplant donor.

This clone appeared many times. Other DNA sequences of this sample code for an identical CDR3. The J gene is TRDJ3, the V gene TRDV2; a possible D gene is TRDD3 (6 bases). The CDR3 spans 16 residues. Trimming removed 3 bases from V and 5 bases from J, with 13 bases in between. Germline CDR1 is GEAIGNYY and CDR2 is EKD. The CDR3 here is CACDQVLGRDTRQMFF. The CDR3 DNA reads as TGTGCCTGTGACCAAGTACTGGGCCGGGACACCCGACAGATGTTTTTC.

With regard to this clone: A much larger clone differs by one base, so this may be a read error. Other DNA sequences in the sample encode the same CDR3. The V and J genes are TRDV2 and TRDJ1; D might be TRDD3 (5 bases). CDR1 is GEAIGNYY and CDR2 is EKD in the germline V gene. Trimming cost V 0 bases and J 2 bases, with 21 bases left between them. The CDR3 runs to 18 residues. CDR3 in DNA: TGTGCCTGTGACACCTTAGAAACTGGAGGCCTTGGGACCGATAAACTCATCTTT. Its protein product is CACDTLETGGLGTDKLIF.

By share, this clone ranks as medium-sized (0.01 to 0.1%). Other DNA sequences in this sample translate to the same CDR3. This sequence joins TRDV2 and TRDJ3, with 10 bases identical to TRDD3. The CDR3 has 18 amino acids. V was pared by 0 bases and J by 1 base, with 2 bases of the junction left unmatched. Germline CDR1 is GEAIGNYY and CDR2 is EKD. CDR3 sequence: CACDTGGYASWDTRQMFF. CDR3 coding DNA: TGTGCCTGTGACACCGGGGGATACGCGTCCTGGGACACCCGACAGATGTTTTTC.

With respect to this clone: The protein given by TCRdb reflects a much larger clone and differs at residue 10 from this DNA's translation, likely from a read error; the protein shown is the DNA's translation. The gene calls are TRDV2 and TRDJ1, with 11 bases lining up with TRDD3. After removal of 3 bases from V and 0 bases from J, the junction contained 11 bases not matched to a gene. Germline-derived CDR1 and CDR2 are GEAIGNYY and EKD. This CDR3 has 18 residues. Here the CDR3 DNA reads TGTGCCTGTGACCCTCTACTGGGGGATATTTTGTACACCGATAAACTCATCTTT. Amino acids: CACDPLLGDILYTDKLIF.

This clone was found many times. A much larger clone is a single base away; this may be a read error. Other nucleotide sequences from this sample produce the same CDR3. The chain employs TRDV2 and TRDJ1; 11 bases are a match to TRDD3. The germline gives CDR1 GEAIGNYY, CDR2 EKD. The CDR3 runs to 18 residues. CDR3 in amino acids: CACDTVLGDKSETDKLIF. The CDR3 DNA sequence: TGTGCCTGCGACACGGTACTGGGGGATAAGAGTGAGACCGATAAACTCATCTTT.

A remark on this clone: The TCRdb record carries a much larger clone's protein, which differs from this DNA's translation at residue 5; a read error is the likely cause, and the protein listed here is the DNA translation. The chain employs TRDV2 and TRDJ1, with TRDD3 matching over 9 bases. The CDR3 has 17 amino acids. CDR1 GEAIGNYY and CDR2 EKD come from the germline V gene. Trimming took 2 bases from V and 0 from J; bases not matched to a gene: 9. The CDR3 DNA follows: TGTGCCTGTGACATAGTACTGGGGGAATCCTACACCGATAAACTCATCTTT. It encodes CACDIVLGESYTDKLIF.

Details on this clone: It may be a read error: a sequence one base away is much more abundant. The chain uses TRDV2 and TRDJ1; the D gene is possibly TRDD3 (5 bases). Germline V gene data show CDR1 as GEAIGNYY and CDR2 as EKD. This CDR3 is 16 amino acids long. Trimming removed 3 bases from V and 2 bases from J, with 18 bases in between. CDR3 residues: CACDSMRDPGTDKLIF. The CDR3 coding sequence is TGTGCCTGTGACTCAATGAGGGATCCTGGAACCGATAAACTCATCTTT.

As concerns this clone: Just one base apart from a much larger clone, this may be a read error. Other DNA sequences within the sample encode an identical CDR3. The V and J genes are TRDV2 and TRDJ1, with TRDD3 as a possible D gene (5 bases). From germline, CDR1 is GEAIGNYY and CDR2 EKD. This CDR3 comprises 18 residues. Trimming pared 1 base from V and 0 bases from J, leaving 20 bases between. The CDR3 is CACDTVSVVRGYTDKLIF. DNA for the CDR3: TGTGCCTGTGACACGGTATCGGTTGTACGGGGGTACACCGATAAACTCATCTTT.

At least ten counts were recorded for this clone. The chain joins TRDV2 to TRDJ1; TRDD3 aligns across 8 bases. Germline assignment: CDR1 GEAIGNYY and CDR2 EKD. The CDR3 runs 16 residues. The ends lost 3 bases at V and 0 bases at J; junction bases unmatched: 8. The CDR3 DNA sequence: TGTGCCTGTGACTCCGTTGTGGGGGATTACACCGATAAACTCATCTTT. It is translated as CACDSVVGDYTDKLIF.

This clone is medium-sized by share. Within the sample, other DNA sequences also encode this same CDR3. The CDR3 DNA sequence: TGTGCCTGTGACAGGCTTACTGGGGACCCTCAGGGCACCGATAAACTCATCTTT. Translating gives CACDRLTGDPQGTDKLIF. The chain employs TRDV2 and TRDJ1; 7 bases are a match to TRDD3. Germline-derived CDR1 and CDR2 are GEAIGNYY and EKD. The V segment lost 2 bases and the J segment 1 base; nucleotides outside the gene matches: 15. CDR3 length: 18 amino acids.

This clone was picked up a small number of times. A read error likely explains why the TCRdb protein, taken from a much larger clone, differs from this DNA's translation at residue 4; the protein shown is translated from the DNA. The V and J genes are TRDV2 and TRDJ1; 8 bases are shared with TRDD3. The length of the CDR3 is 18 residues. J was trimmed by 3 bases and V by 5 bases; bases with no gene match: 19. The germline V gene has CDR1 GEAIGNYY and CDR2 EKD. The CDR3 loop is CACGTGGLLQAPPDKLIF. The CDR3 coding sequence is TGTGCCTGTGGCACTGGGGGGCTACTGCAGGCCCCCCCCGATAAACTCATCTTT.

This clone was seen only a few times. A far bigger clonotype differs at one base, so this is likely a read error. Different DNA sequences within this sample yield the same CDR3. This chain connects TRDV2 to TRDJ1; a weak D match, TRDD3 (6 bases). The length of the CDR3 is 19 residues. From germline, CDR1 is GEAIGNYY and CDR2 EKD. V was trimmed by 0 bases and J by 0 bases, leaving 22 bases between them. The CDR3 nucleotides read TGTGCCTGTGACACCGCTGGGTTGGGGGCCCCCTCAAACACCGATAAACTCATCTTT. It specifies CACDTAGLGAPSNTDKLIF.

The table lists this clone with a few counts. A far larger clone lies a single base away; this is likely a read error. V usage is TRDV2 and J usage is TRDJ1; D is undetermined. Trimming took off 0 bases at V and 4 bases at J, with 8 bases between the two ends. CDR1 and CDR2 from the germline V gene are GEAIGNYY and EKD. The CDR3 length is 13 residues. CDR3 bases: TGTGCCTGTGACACCGTAGGGAGCGATAAACTCATCTTT. Protein: CACDTVGSDKLIF.

Points on this clone: TCRdb's protein for this DNA is that of a much larger clone and differs from the translation at residue 3, likely a read error; the protein shown is the DNA translation. The chain uses TRDV2 and TRDJ1; 11 bases are shared with TRDD3. Germline CDR1 GEAIGNYY, CDR2 EKD. This CDR3 has 17 amino acids. The CDR3 nucleotides are TGTGCCCGTGACACCGTCGGACTGGGGGATAAGACCGATAAACTCATCTTT. Its protein product is CARDTVGLGDKTDKLIF.